This T cell receptor (beta chain) was identified during a study of human T cells and chemical hapten exposure. Described time point: pre-sensitization, week 0. Treatment given: therapeutic diphenylcyclopropenone sensitization with weekly scalp DPC. One entry per CDR3 protein results from TCRdb running MiXCR on the RACE reads. The sample holds some 360,000 distinct CDR3 sequences; less than 6.5% are singletons and the top ten take just over 2.5%. With 6 bases removed from V and 2 bases from J, the gap between germline ends came to 19 bases. CDR1 is SQVTM and CDR2 is ANQGSEA in the germline V gene. This CDR3 contains 15 residues.

This chain connects TRBV29-1 to TRBJ1-2; D perhaps matches TRBD1 (5 bases). The receptor comes from a woman between 50 and 59 years old with alopecia areata. Some clones in this sample may be carry-over from other donors' samples. The material was whole blood, obtained in connection with sensitization to the hapten diphenylcyclopropenone (DPC). This CDR3 reads CSVVSTGGGNYGYTF. The CDR3 DNA is TGCAGCGTGGTCTCGACGGGTGGGGGAAACTATGGCTACACCTTC.